The clone carrying this TCR beta chain came up a few times. Its target is unknown. This sample is part of a study of T cells in Graves' hyperthyroidism and ophthalmopathy. Overall study results and limits: Among clonotypes expanded in thyroid above 0.001, most were also found in blood.

Amplification targeted TCR beta CDR3 regions from RNA transcripts. The HTBI primer set served for first-round RT-PCR of the TCR CDR3. TCRdb fed the multiplex PCR reads into MiXCR, producing one record per CDR3 protein. The sample holds under 350,000 distinct CDR3 sequences, over 15% seen once. When ophthalmopathy did not progress within 18 months, Graves' hyperthyroidism was considered stable. Thyroid ultrasound and orbital computed tomography, with clinical symptoms and serum thyroxine and TRAb, informed diagnoses. This sample holds PBMCs from under 11 ml fresh peripheral blood. V gave up 4 bases and J gave up 1 base, with 13 bases separating them. The CDR3 loop spans 15 amino acids. The germline gives CDR1 MNHEY, CDR2 SMNVEV (reference sequence).

V gene TRBV27 combines with J gene TRBJ1-2; D may be TRBD1 (5 bases). The sequencing sample was made of blood. The TCR originated in a woman between 50 and 59 years old with Graves' hyperthyroidism. Here the CDR3 DNA reads TGTGCCAGCAGTTCGACGACAGCATTTAACTATGGCTACACCTTC. It encodes CASSSTTAFNYGYTF.